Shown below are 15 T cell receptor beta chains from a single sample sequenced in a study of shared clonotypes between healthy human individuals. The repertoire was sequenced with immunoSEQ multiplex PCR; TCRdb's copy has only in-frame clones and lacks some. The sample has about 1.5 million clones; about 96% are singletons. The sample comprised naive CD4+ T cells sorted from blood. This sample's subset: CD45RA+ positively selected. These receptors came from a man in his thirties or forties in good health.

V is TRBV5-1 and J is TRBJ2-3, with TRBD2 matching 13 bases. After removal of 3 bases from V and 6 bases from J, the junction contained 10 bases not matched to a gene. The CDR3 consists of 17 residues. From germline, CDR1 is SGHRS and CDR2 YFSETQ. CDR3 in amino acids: CASSSGLAGTRIDTQYF. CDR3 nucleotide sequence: TGCGCCAGCAGCTCGGGACTAGCGGGAACGAGAATTGATACGCAGTATTTT.

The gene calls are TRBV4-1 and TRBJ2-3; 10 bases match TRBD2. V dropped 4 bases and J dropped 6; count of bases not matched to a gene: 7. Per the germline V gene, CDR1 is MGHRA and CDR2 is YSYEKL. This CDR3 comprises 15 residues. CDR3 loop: CASSRIAGGPDTQYF. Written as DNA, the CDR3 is TGCGCCAGCAGCCGCATAGCGGGAGGACCGGATACGCAGTATTTT.

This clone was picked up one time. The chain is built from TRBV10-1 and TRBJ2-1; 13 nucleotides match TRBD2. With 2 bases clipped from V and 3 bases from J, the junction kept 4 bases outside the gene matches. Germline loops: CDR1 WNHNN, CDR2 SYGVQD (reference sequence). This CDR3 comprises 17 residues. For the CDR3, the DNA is TGCGCCAGCAGTGAGACTAGCGGGAGGGCCTTCTACAATGAGCAGTTCTTC. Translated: CASSETSGRAFYNEQFF.

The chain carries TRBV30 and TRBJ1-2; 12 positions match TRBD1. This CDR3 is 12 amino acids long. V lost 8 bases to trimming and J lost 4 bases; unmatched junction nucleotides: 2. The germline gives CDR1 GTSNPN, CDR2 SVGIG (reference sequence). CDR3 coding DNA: TGTGCCGGGACAGGGGGCGTCTATGGCTACACCTTC. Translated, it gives CAGTGGVYGYTF.

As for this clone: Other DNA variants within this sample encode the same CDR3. The CDR3 sequence is CASSLQRYEQYF. DNA of the CDR3: TGTGCCAGCAGTCTACAGCGCTACGAGCAGTACTTC. The rearrangement joins TRBV28 to TRBJ2-7, with unresolved D. This CDR3 contains 12 residues. CDR1 is MDHEN and CDR2 is SYDVKM in the germline V gene. Trimming took 5 bases from V and 3 from J, leaving 8 bases between them.

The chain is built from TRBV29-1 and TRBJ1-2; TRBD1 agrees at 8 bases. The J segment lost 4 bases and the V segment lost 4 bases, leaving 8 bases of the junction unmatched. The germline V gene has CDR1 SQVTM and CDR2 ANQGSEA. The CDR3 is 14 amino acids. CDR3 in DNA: TGCAGCGTTGGGATGAAGGGACAGGTCTATGGCTACACCTTC. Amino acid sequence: CSVGMKGQVYGYTF.

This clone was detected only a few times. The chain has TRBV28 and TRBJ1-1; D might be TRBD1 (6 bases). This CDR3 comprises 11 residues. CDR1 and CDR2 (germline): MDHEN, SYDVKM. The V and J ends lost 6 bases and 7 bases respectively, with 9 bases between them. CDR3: CASSDRSEAFF. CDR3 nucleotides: TGTGCCAGCAGCGACAGGAGTGAAGCTTTCTTT.

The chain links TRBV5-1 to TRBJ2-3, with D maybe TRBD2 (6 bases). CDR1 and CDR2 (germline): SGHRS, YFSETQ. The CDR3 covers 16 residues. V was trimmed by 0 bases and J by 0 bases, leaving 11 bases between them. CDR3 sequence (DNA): TGCGCCAGCAGCTTGGTCCCTGGGACTAGCACAGATACGCAGTATTTT. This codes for CASSLVPGTSTDTQYF. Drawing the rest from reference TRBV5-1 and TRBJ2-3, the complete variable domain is KAGVTQTPRYLIKTRGQQVTLSCSPISGHRSVSWYQQTPGQGLQFLFEYFSETQRNKGNFPGRFSGRQFSNSRSEMNVSTLELGDSALYLCASSLVPGTSTDTQYFGPGTRLTVL.

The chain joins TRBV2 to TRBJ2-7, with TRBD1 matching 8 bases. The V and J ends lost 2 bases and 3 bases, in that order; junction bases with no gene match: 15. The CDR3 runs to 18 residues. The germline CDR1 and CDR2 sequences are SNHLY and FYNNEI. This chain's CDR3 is CASSEPRGRTGSVYEQYF. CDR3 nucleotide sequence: TGTGCCAGCAGTGAACCCCGGGGGAGGACAGGGTCGGTCTACGAGCAGTACTTC.

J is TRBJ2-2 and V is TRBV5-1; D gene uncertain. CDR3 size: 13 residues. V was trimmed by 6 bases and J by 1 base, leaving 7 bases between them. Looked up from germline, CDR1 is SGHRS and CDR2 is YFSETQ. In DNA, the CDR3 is TGCGCCAGCACTCCCATGAACACCGGGGAGCTGTTTTTT. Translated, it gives CASTPMNTGELFF.

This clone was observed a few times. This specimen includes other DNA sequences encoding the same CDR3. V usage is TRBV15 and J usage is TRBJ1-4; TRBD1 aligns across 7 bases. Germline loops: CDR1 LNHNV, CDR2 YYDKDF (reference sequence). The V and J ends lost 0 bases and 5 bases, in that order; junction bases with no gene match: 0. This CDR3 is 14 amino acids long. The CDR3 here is CATSREGQNEKLFF. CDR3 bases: TGTGCCACCAGCAGAGAGGGACAGAATGAAAAACTGTTTTTT.

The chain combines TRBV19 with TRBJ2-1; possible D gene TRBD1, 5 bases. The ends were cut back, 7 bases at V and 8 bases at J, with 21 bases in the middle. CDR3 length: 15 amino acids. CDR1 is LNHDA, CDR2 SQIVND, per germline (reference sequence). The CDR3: CASKRLGTGQDEQFF. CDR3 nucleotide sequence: TGTGCCAGTAAGAGGTTGGGAACAGGCCAGGATGAGCAGTTCTTC.

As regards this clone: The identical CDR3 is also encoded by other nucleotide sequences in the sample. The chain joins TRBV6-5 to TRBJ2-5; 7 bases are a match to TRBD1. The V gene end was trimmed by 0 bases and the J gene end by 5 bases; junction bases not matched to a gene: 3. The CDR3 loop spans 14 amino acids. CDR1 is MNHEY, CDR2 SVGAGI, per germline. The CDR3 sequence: CASSYSRQGETQYF. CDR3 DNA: TGTGCCAGCAGTTACTCACGACAGGGTGAGACCCAGTACTTC.

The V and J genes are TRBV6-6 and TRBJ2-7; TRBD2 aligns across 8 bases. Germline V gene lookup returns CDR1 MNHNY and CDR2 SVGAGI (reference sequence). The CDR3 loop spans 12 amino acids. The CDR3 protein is CATGTSIVEQYF. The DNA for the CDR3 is TGTGCTACCGGGACTAGTATCGTCGAGCAGTACTTC.

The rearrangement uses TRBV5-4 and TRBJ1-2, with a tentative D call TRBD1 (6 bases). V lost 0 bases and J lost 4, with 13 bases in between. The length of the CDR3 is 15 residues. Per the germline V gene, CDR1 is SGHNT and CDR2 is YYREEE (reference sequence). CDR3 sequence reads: CASSLVTEGGYGYTF. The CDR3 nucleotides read TGTGCCAGCAGCTTGGTGACCGAGGGGGGCTATGGCTACACCTTC.